This entry is about one T cell receptor (beta chain). Trimming took off 2 bases at V and 6 bases at J, with 13 bases between the two ends. This CDR3 contains 14 residues. Germline lookup yields CDR1 SNHLY and CDR2 FYNNEI. Measured with immunoSEQ multiplex PCR; TCRdb has only the in-frame clones, and not every one. The repertoire includes 13,000 or so clones, 75% to 90% of them detected once, and 0.65% to 0.9% sits in the top ten. This entry comes from a study of monozygotic twins with cystic fibrosis. Sequencing was performed on blood. The sequence came from a boy aged 10-17 years with cystic fibrosis. V is TRBV2 and J is TRBJ1-2, with D tentatively TRBD1 (6 bases). Here the CDR3 reads CASSETGGGDGYTF. The CDR3, as DNA: TGTGCCAGCAGTGAAACGGGAGGGGGAGATGGCTACACCTTC.